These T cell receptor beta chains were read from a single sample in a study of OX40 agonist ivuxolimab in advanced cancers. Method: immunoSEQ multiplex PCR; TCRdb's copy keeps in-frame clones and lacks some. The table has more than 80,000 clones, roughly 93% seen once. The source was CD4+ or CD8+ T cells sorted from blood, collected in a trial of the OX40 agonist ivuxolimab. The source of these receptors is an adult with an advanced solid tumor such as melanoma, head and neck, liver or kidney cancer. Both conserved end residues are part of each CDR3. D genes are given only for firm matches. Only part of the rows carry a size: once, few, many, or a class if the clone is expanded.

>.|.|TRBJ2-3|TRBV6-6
CASSLTDTQYF
TGTGCCAGCAGTCTCACAGATACGCAGTATTTT
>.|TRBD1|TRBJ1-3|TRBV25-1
CASSGRDSTFSGNTIYF
TGTGCCAGCAGTGGCCGGGACAGCACTTTCTCTGGAAACACCATATATTTT
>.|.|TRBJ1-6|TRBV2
CASSVTGYNSPLHF
TGTGCCAGCAGTGTGACAGGATATAATTCACCCCTCCACTTT
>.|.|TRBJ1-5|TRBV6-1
CASSDRPTGNQPQHF
TGTGCCAGCAGTGACAGACCAACGGGCAATCAGCCCCAGCATTTT
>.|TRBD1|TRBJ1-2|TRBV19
CASSDRGVYGYTF
TGTGCCAGTTCCGACAGGGGAGTTTATGGCTACACCTTC
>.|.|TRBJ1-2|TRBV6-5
CASSYGRGDVYGYTF
TGTGCCAGCAGTTACGGCCGGGGGGATGTGTATGGCTACACCTTC
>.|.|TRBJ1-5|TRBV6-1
CASSVQGGDQPQHF
TGTGCCAGCAGTGTACAGGGTGGGGATCAGCCCCAGCATTTT
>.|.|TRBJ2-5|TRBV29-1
CSSQPGSEETQYF
TGCAGCTCACAACCGGGGTCCGAAGAGACCCAGTACTTC
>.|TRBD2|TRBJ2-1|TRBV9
CASSVAPQREGPEQFF
TGTGCCAGCAGCGTAGCCCCACAGCGGGAGGGCCCTGAGCAGTTCTTC
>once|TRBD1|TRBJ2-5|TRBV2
CASSEGQTGNGETQYF
TGTGCCAGCAGTGAGGGTCAGACAGGGAATGGGGAGACCCAGTACTTC
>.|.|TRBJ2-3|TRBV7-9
CASTKTEDDSTDTQYF
TGTGCCAGCACCAAAACTGAAGATGATAGCACAGATACGCAGTATTTT
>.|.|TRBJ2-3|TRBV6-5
CASSYWGSPSTDTQYF
TGTGCCAGCAGTTACTGGGGCAGTCCTAGCACAGATACGCAGTATTTT
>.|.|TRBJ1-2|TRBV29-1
CSVVTGAHNNYGYTF
TGCAGCGTTGTTACCGGGGCCCATAATAACTATGGCTACACCTTC
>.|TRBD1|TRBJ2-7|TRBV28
CASSLWAQGAREQYF
TGTGCCAGCAGTTTATGGGCACAGGGGGCGAGGGAGCAGTACTTC
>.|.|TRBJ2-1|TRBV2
CASTDRGYTSEQFF
TGTGCCAGCACCGACCGGGGGTATACATCCGAGCAGTTCTTC
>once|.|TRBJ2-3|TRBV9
CASSLGHRTDTQYF
TGTGCCAGCAGCCTTGGACACCGCACAGATACGCAGTATTTT
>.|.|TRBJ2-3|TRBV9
CASSVVPAGLADTQYF
TGTGCCAGCAGCGTAGTCCCCGCAGGTTTGGCAGATACGCAGTATTTT
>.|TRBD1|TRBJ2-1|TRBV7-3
CASSFLPGTGYDEQFF
TGTGCCAGCAGCTTCTTACCCGGGACAGGGTATGATGAGCAGTTCTTC
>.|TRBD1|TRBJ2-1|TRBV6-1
CASSAADRGPDNEQFF
TGTGCCAGCAGTGCCGCGGACAGGGGGCCGGACAATGAGCAGTTCTTC
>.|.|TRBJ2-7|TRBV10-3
CAIRVYEQYF
TGTGCCATCAGGGTTTACGAGCAGTACTTC
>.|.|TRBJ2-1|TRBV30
CAWKGSLNYNEQFF
TGTGCCTGGAAGGGCTCACTAAACTACAATGAGCAGTTCTTC
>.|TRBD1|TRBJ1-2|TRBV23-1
CASSQQGTRGGYTF
TGCGCCAGCAGTCAACAGGGGACCAGGGGGGGCTACACCTTC
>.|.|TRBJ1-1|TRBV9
CASSAVGASTEAFF
TGTGCCAGCAGCGCAGTTGGGGCGAGCACTGAAGCTTTCTTT
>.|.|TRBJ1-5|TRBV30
CAWSVRSWNRENQPQHF
TGTGCCTGGAGTGTAAGATCCTGGAACAGAGAGAATCAGCCCCAGCATTTT
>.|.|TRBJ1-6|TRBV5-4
CASSLELNNSPLHF
TGTGCCAGCAGCTTAGAACTGAATAATTCACCCCTCCACTTT
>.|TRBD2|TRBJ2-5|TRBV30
CAWRSLVVAGKQETQYF
TGTGCCTGGAGATCCTTAGTGGTAGCGGGGAAACAAGAGACCCAGTACTTC
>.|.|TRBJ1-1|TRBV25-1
CASSPTDSMNTEAFF
TGTGCCAGCAGTCCGACGGACAGCATGAACACTGAAGCTTTCTTT
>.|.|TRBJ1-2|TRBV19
CASSIAIFYGYTF
TGTGCCAGTAGTATCGCGATATTCTATGGCTACACCTTC
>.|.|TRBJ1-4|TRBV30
CAGILGPRGGSSNEKLFF
TGTGCCGGGATACTTGGCCCCCGAGGAGGTTCATCTAATGAAAAACTGTTTTTT
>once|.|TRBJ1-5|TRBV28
CASSLKARDQPQHF
TGTGCCAGCAGTTTGAAGGCAAGAGATCAGCCCCAGCATTTT
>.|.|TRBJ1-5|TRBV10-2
CATAKFYSNQPQHF
TGCGCCACCGCAAAGTTTTATAGCAATCAGCCCCAGCATTTT
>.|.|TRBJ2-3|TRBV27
CASSFWGGEDTQYF
TGTGCCAGCAGTTTTTGGGGGGGCGAAGATACGCAGTATTTT
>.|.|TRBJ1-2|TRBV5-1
CASSLIPQGGSGYTF
TGCGCCAGCAGCTTGATACCACAGGGAGGATCTGGCTACACCTTC
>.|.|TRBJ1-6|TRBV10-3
CAISETVNSPLHF
TGTGCCATCAGTGAGACAGTGAATTCACCCCTCCACTTT
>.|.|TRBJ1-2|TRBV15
CATSRSSGPRPYGYTF
TGTGCCACCAGCAGATCTTCAGGTCCCCGGCCCTATGGCTACACCTTC
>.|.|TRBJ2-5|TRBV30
CAWSLGEETQYF
TGTGCCTGGAGTCTAGGGGAAGAGACCCAGTACTTC
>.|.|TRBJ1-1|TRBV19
CASSPQQGTEAFF
TGTGCCAGTAGTCCTCAACAGGGAACTGAAGCTTTCTTT
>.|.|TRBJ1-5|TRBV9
CASSVASNQPQHF
TGTGCCAGCAGCGTAGCGAGCAATCAGCCCCAGCATTTT
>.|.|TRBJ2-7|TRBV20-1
CSATRTYEQYF
TGCAGTGCTACCAGGACCTACGAGCAGTACTTC
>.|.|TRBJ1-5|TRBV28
CASTKSSNQPQHF
TGTGCCAGCACTAAGAGTAGCAATCAGCCCCAGCATTTT
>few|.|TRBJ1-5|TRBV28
CASSENRFWSPGDQPQHF
TGTGCCAGCAGTGAGAACAGGTTTTGGAGCCCGGGGGATCAGCCCCAGCATTTT
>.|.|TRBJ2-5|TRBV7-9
CASSSQETQYF
TGTGCCAGCAGCTCGCAAGAGACCCAGTACTTC
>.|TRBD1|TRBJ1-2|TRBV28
CASSFGRPDRGLGYTF
TGTGCCAGCAGTTTTGGAAGACCCGACAGGGGGCTCGGCTACACCTTC
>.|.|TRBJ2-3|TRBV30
CAWSPLVGDTQYF
TGTGCCTGGAGCCCCCTGGTAGGAGATACGCAGTATTTT
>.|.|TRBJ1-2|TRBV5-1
CASSSRWDYGYTF
TGCGCCAGCAGCTCCCGGTGGGACTATGGCTACACCTTC
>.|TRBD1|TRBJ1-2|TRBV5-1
CASSLGQGGYTF
TGCGCCAGCAGCTTGGGACAGGGTGGCTACACCTTC
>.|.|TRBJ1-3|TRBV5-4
CASSFEAANTIYF
TGTGCCAGCAGCTTTGAGGCTGCAAACACCATATATTTT
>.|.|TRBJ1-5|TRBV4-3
CASSQDLSLAGQPQHF
TGCGCCAGCAGCCAAGATCTATCGTTGGCAGGTCAGCCCCAGCATTTT
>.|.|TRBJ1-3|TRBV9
CASSDGVRSGNTIYF
TGTGCCAGCAGCGATGGGGTGCGCTCTGGAAACACCATATATTTT
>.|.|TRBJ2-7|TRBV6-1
CASTRDLYEQYF
TGTGCCAGCACCCGGGACTTATACGAGCAGTACTTC
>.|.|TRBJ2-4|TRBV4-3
CASSQVLKGGYIQYF
TGCGCCAGCAGCCAAGTTTTGAAAGGTGGGTACATTCAGTACTTC